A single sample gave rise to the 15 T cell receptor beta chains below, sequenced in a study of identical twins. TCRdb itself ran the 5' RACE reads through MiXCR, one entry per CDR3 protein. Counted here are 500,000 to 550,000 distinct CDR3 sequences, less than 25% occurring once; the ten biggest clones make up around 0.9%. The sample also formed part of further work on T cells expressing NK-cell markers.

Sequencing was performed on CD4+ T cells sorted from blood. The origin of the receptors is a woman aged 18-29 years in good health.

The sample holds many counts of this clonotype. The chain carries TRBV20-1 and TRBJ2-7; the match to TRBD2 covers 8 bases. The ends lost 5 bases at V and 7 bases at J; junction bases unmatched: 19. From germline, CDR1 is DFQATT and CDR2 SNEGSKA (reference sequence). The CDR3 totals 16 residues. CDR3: CSAPTFWSGRGGEQYF. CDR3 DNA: TGCAGTGCTCCGACCTTTTGGAGCGGGAGAGGAGGGGAGCAGTACTTC.

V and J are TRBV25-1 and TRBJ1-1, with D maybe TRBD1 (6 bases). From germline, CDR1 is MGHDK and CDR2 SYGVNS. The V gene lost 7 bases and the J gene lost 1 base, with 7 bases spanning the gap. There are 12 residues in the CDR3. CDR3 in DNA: TGTGCCAGCACACAGGGGAACACTGAAGCTTTCTTT. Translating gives CASTQGNTEAFF.

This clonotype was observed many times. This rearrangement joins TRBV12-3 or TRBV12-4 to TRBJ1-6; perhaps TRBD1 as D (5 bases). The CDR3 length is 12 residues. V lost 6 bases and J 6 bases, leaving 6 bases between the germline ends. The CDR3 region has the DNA TGTGCCAGCAGACAGGCTAATTCACCCCTCCACTTT. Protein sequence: CASRQANSPLHF.

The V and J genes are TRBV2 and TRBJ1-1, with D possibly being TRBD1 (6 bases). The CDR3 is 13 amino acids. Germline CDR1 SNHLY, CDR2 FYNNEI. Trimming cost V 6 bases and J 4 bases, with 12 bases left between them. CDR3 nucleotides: TGTGCCAGCAGCGCAGGGGATATCACTGAAGCTTTCTTT. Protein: CASSAGDITEAFF.

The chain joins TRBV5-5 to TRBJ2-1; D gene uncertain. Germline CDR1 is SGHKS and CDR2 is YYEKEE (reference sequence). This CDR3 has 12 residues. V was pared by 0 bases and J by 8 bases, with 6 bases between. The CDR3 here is CASSLGAYEQFF. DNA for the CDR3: TGTGCCAGCAGCTTGGGAGCGTATGAGCAGTTCTTC.

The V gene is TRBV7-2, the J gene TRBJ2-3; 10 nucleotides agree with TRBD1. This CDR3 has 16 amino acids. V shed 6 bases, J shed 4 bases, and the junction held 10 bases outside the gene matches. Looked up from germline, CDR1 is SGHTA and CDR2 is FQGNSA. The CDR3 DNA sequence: TGTGCCAGCAGTCGACAGGGGGCGATGGGTGCAGATACGCAGTATTTT. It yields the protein CASSRQGAMGADTQYF. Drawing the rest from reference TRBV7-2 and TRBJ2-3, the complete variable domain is GAGVSQSPSNKVTEKGKDVELRCDPISGHTALYWYRQSLGQGLEFLIYFQGNSAPDKSGLPSDRFSAERTGGSVSTLTIQRTQQEDSAVYLCASSRQGAMGADTQYFGPGTRLTVL.

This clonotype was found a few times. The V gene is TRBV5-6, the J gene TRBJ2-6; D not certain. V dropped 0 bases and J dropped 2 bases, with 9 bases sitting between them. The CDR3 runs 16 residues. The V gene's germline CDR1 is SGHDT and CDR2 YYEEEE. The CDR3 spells CASSLGRKAGANVLTF. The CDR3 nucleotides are TGTGCCAGCAGCTTGGGCAGGAAGGCTGGGGCCAACGTCCTGACTTTC.

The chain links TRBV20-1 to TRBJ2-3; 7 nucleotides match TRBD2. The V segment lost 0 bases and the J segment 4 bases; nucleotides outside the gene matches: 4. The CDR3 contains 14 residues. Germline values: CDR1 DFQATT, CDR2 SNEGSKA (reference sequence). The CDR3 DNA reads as TGCAGTGCTAGAGAAGGGAGGGATGCAGATACGCAGTATTTT. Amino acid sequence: CSAREGRDADTQYF.

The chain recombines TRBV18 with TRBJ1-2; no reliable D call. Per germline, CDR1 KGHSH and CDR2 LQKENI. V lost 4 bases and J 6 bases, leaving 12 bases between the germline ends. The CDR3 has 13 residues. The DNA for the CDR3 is TGTGCCAGCTCACTTGGGGAACTTGATGGCTACACCTTC. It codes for CASSLGELDGYTF. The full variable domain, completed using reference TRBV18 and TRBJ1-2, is NAGVMQNPRHLVRRRGQEARLRCSPMKGHSHVYWYRQLPEEGLKFMVYLQKENIIDESGMPKERFSAEFPKEGPSILRIQQVVRGDSAAYFCASSLGELDGYTFGSGTRLTVV.

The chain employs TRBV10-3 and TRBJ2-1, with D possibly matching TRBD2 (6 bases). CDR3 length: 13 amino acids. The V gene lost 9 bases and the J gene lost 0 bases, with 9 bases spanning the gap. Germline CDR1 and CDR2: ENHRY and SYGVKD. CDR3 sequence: CAINSGSYNEQFF. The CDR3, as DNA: TGTGCCATTAATAGCGGCTCCTACAATGAGCAGTTCTTC.

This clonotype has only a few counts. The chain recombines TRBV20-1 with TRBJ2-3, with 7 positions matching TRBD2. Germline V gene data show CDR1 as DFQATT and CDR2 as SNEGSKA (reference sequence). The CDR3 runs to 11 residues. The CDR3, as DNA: TGCAGGGGGGGGTCGGCAGATACGCAGTATTTT. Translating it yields CRGGSADTQYF.

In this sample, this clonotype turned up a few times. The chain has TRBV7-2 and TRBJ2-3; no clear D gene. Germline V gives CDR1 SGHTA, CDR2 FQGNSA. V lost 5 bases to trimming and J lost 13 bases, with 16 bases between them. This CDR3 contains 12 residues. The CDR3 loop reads CASSLEWTPKYF. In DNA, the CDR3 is TGTGCCAGCAGCCTCGAGTGGACGCCTAAGTATTTT.

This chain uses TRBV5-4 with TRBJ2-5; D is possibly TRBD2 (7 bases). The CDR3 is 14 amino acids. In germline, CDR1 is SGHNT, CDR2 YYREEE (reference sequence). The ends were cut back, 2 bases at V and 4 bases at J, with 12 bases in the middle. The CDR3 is CASSFGGRPETQYF. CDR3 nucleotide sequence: TGTGCCAGCAGCTTCGGGGGGCGCCCAGAGACCCAGTACTTC. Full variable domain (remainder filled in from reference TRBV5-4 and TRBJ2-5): ETGVTQSPTHLIKTRGQQVTLRCSSQSGHNTVSWYQQALGQGPQFIFQYYREEENGRGNFPPRFSGLQFPNYSSELNVNALELDDSALYLCASSFGGRPETQYFGPGTRLLVL.

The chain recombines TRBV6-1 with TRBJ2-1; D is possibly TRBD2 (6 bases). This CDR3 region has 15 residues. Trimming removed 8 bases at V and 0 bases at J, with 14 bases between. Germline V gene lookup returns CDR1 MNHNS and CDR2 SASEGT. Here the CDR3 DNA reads TGTGCCAGCCTCCAGGCGGGAAGCTCCTACAATGAGCAGTTCTTC. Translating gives CASLQAGSSYNEQFF.

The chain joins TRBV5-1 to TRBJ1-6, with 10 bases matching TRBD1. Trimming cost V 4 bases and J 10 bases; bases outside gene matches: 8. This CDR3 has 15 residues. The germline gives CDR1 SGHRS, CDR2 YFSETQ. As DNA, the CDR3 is TGCGCCAGCAGCCCACGACAGGGGGCATGGTCACCCCTCCACTTT. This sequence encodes CASSPRQGAWSPLHF.